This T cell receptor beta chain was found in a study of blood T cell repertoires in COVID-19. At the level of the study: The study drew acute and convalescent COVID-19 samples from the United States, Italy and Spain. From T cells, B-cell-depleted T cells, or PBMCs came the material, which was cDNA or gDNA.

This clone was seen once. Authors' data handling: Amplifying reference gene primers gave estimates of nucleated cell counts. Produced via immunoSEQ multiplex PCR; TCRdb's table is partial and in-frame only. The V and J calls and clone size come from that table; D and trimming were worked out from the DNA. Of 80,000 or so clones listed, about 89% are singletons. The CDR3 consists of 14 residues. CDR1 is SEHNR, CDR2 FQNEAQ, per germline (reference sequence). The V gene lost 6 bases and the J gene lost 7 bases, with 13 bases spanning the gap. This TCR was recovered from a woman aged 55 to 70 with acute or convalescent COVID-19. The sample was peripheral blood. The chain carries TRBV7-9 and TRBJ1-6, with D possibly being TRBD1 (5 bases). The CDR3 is CASRMTANNSPLHF. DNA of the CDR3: TGTGCCAGCAGAATGACAGCCAACAATTCACCCCTCCACTTT.